This T cell receptor beta chain was obtained from a study of blood T cells in healthy people across ages. On this clonotype itself: The antigen is undetermined.

General study findings and limits: Long-lived and aged donors differed, with more naive CD4+ cells and higher diversity in the long-lived. Age advanced and TCR beta diversity per million T cells fell, roughly linearly.

There are 13 residues in the CDR3. Per the germline V gene, CDR1 is SGHTA and CDR2 is FQGNSA. Trimming took 5 bases from V and 11 from J, leaving 18 bases between them. Each sample yielded at least 6.5 million isolated PBMCs. A second about 7 to 11 cycle PCR used barcoded and J-beta primers. One entry per CDR3 protein results from TCRdb running MiXCR on the 5' RACE reads. Among more than 1,400,000 distinct CDR3 sequences listed, approximately 42% were seen once. Material for sequencing was blood. V is TRBV7-2 and J is TRBJ2-5, with D hard to call. The TCR sequence derives from a woman in her late teens or twenties in good health. The CDR3 DNA sequence: TGTGCCAGCAGCCCCTCCCTCGGCTACGGGCAGTACTTC. Amino acids: CASSPSLGYGQYF.